The rows below give T cell receptor beta chains drawn from one sample of a study of T-cell memory formation after mild COVID-19. One entry per CDR3 protein, called by TCRdb with MiXCR from the 5' RACE reads. Here the sample spans roughly 370,000 distinct CDR3 sequences, 15% to 20% being singletons. The sequencing input was PBMCs or a T cell subset sorted from them (not recorded which). These receptors all come from a man in his late teens or twenties who had mild COVID-19 (a few samples of this study predate the infection). Cell type and time point are not known. Each CDR3 is given with its conserved first and last residue. The D gene is left open where the match is weak. Where a row states a size, it is once, few, many or the class of an expanded clone; other rows omit it.

J	D	size	V	DNA	CDR3
TRBJ2-1	TRBD1	NA	TRBV28	TGTGCCAGCAGTTTACGGGGGACAGGCCGATATTACAATGAGCAGTTCTTC	CASSLRGTGRYYNEQFF
TRBJ2-7	TRBD2	NA	TRBV7-2	TGTGCCAGCAGCTTAGTTCCCAGCGGGGGCCTAAGCTCCTACGAGCAGTACTTC	CASSLVPSGGLSSYEQYF
TRBJ2-2	NA	many	TRBV7-8	TGTGCCAGCAGCTTTGGGACTCTGAACACCGGGGAGCTGTTTTTT	CASSFGTLNTGELFF
TRBJ2-6	TRBD1	NA	TRBV7-9	TGTGCCAGCAGCCGATGGGGACAGGGAAAAGGGGGCAACGTCCTGACTTTC	CASSRWGQGKGGNVLTF
TRBJ1-2	NA	NA	TRBV12-3/TRBV12-4	TGTGCCAACCGGACGCCTGGCTACACCTTC	CANRTPGYTF
TRBJ2-7	NA	few	TRBV7-9	TGTGCCAGCAGCCCGGCACCAGACGAGCAGTACTTC	CASSPAPDEQYF
TRBJ2-1	NA	NA	TRBV7-6	TGTGCCAGCAGCCGGACCGGGGAGTCAGGGAACAATGAGCAGTTCTTC	CASSRTGESGNNEQFF
TRBJ2-5	NA	NA	TRBV7-9	TGTGCCAGCAGCTTAGGTCGGCAGGCTATAGAGACCCAGTACTTC	CASSLGRQAIETQYF
TRBJ1-6	NA	few	TRBV6-5	TGTGCCAGCCGGGGGGGGGCTTGGGAGACCCTCCACTTT	CASRGGAWETLHF
TRBJ2-7	NA	NA	TRBV19	TGTGCCAGTAGTAGACTCTTCCCCTACGAGCAGTACTTC	CASSRLFPYEQYF
TRBJ1-1	NA	few	TRBV30	TGTGCCTGGAGATTCCCTCAGAGCAACACTGAAGCTTTCTTT	CAWRFPQSNTEAFF
TRBJ2-3	NA	many	TRBV3-1	TGTGCCAGCAGCCTTCGGACAGACAACACAGATACGCAGTATTTT	CASSLRTDNTDTQYF
TRBJ1-3	NA	few	TRBV10-2	TGCGCCAGCATGCACGGAGTGGACACCATATATTTT	CASMHGVDTIYF
TRBJ2-1	TRBD2	few	TRBV7-9	TGTGCCAGCAGCTCCCGCGGGACTAGCGGGGGGCGGGCGCAGTTCTTC	CASSSRGTSGGRAQFF
TRBJ1-5	NA	NA	TRBV7-2	TGTGCCAGCAGCTTACAGGGTTATAGCAATCAGCCCCAGCATTTT	CASSLQGYSNQPQHF
TRBJ2-2	TRBD1	NA	TRBV27	TGTGCCAGCAGATTAACCGGGACAGGGTCCACCGGGGAGCTGTTTTTT	CASRLTGTGSTGELFF
TRBJ2-2	NA	NA	TRBV7-3	TGTGCCAGCAGCTCCCCGGGTTCCGGGGAGCTGTTTTTT	CASSSPGSGELFF
TRBJ2-7	TRBD1	few	TRBV2	TGTGCCAGCGGAATGACAGGGGTAAACGAGTACTTC	CASGMTGVNEYF
TRBJ2-4	NA	NA	TRBV6-5	TGTGCCAGCAGTTACTCGGTGGTGGCACTAGCCAAAAACATTCAGTACTTC	CASSYSVVALAKNIQYF
TRBJ1-1	NA	few	TRBV3-1	TGTGCCAGCAGCCAACAGGGTTACACTGAAGCTTTCTTT	CASSQQGYTEAFF
TRBJ2-5	NA	few	TRBV5-1	TGCGCCAGCAGCGCCCAGCAAGAGACCCAGTACTTC	CASSAQQETQYF
TRBJ1-1	NA	many	TRBV4-2	TGTGCCAGCAGCCAGGAGGACAGATGGGAAGCTTTCTTT	CASSQEDRWEAFF
TRBJ2-2	NA	NA	TRBV4-1	TGCGCCAGCAGCCAAGAGATTAGGGGACCCGGGGAGCTGTTTTTT	CASSQEIRGPGELFF
TRBJ1-3	NA	NA	TRBV6-5	TGTGCCAGCAGTACGGTGAACTCTGGAAACACCATATATTTT	CASSTVNSGNTIYF
TRBJ1-2	NA	few	TRBV6-1	TGTGCCAGCAGTCAAGTTGCCCTGGCCTACAACTATGGCTACACCTTC	CASSQVALAYNYGYTF
TRBJ2-2	NA	NA	TRBV15	TGTGCCACCAGGGGGGCCGGGGAGCTGTTTTTT	CATRGAGELFF
TRBJ2-7	NA	NA	TRBV29-1	TGCAGCGGTCAGGACACGCGTTCATCCTACGAGCAGTACTTC	CSGQDTRSSYEQYF
TRBJ2-5	NA	NA	TRBV27	TGTGCCAGCAGCAACAGGTATACTCCGCCGCAAGAGACCCAGTACTTC	CASSNRYTPPQETQYF
TRBJ1-2	TRBD1	NA	TRBV5-4	TGTGCCAGCAGCTTCGGGACAGGGGGAAACTATGGCTACACCTTC	CASSFGTGGNYGYTF
TRBJ2-4	NA	NA	TRBV28	TGTGCCAGCAGTCCTATACGGGGGAGCAGGGACATTCAGTACTTC	CASSPIRGSRDIQYF
TRBJ2-7	NA	few	TRBV7-9	TGTGCCAGCAGCTTAGGGGGGTTCGACGAGCAGTACTTC	CASSLGGFDEQYF
TRBJ2-7	TRBD2	NA	TRBV7-3	TGTGCCAGCAGCTCAGGGACTAGCGGGACCCACCACTTC	CASSSGTSGTHHF
TRBJ2-7	TRBD1	many	TRBV5-1	TGCGCCAGCAGCAGGGGGGACAGGCTTTCCTACGAGCAGTACTTC	CASSRGDRLSYEQYF
TRBJ2-1	TRBD1	few	TRBV6-5	TGTGCCACCACTTCCCCCGGGACAGGGTCTTATGAGCAGTTCTTC	CATTSPGTGSYEQFF